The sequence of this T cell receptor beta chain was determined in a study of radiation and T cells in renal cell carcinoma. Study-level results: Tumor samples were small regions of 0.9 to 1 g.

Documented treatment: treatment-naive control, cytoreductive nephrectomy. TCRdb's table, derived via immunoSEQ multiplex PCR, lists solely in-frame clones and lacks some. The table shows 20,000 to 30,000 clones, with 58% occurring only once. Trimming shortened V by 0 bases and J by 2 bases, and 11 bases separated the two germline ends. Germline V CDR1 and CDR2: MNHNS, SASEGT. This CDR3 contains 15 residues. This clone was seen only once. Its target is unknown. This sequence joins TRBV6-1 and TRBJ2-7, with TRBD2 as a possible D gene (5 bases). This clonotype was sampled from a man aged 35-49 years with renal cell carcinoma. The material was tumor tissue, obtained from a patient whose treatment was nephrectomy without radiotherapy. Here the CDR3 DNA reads TGTGCCAGCAGTGAAGCCAAGGAGGCCCCCTACGAGCAGTACGTC. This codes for CASSEAKEAPYEQYV.